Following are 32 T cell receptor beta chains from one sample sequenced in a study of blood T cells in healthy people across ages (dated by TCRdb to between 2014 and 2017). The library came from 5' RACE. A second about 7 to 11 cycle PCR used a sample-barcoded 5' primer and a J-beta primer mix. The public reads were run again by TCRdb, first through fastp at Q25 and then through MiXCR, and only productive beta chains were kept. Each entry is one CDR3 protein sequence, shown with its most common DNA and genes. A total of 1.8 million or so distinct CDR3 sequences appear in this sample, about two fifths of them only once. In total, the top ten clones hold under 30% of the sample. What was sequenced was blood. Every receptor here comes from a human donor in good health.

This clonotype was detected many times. The CDR3 bases are TGTGCCAGCAGCTTATCAGCTAACTATGGCTACACCTTC. Its translation: CASSLSANYGYTF. V is TRBV7-2 and J is TRBJ1-2; D gene uncertain. Per germline, CDR1 SGHTA and CDR2 FQGNSA. The germline V and J ends were trimmed by 2 bases and 0 bases, with 4 bases remaining between them. The CDR3 loop spans 13 amino acids.

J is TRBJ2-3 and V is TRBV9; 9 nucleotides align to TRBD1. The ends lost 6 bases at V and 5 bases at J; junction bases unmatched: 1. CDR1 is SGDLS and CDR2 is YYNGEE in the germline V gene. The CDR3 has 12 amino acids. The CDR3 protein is CASNRGRDTQYF. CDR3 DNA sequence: TGTGCCAGCAACAGGGGGCGAGATACGCAGTATTTT.

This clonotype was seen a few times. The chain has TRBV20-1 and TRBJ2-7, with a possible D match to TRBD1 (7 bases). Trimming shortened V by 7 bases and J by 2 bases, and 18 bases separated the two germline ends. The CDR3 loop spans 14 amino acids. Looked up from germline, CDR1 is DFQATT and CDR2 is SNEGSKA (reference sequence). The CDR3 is CSGMAGQFTYEQYF. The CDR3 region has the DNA TGCAGTGGGATGGCGGGACAGTTCACCTACGAGCAGTACTTC.

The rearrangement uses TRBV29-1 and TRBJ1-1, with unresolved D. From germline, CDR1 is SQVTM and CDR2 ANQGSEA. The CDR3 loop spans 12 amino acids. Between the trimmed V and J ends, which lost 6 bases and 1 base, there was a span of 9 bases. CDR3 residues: CSVFTENTEAFF. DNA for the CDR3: TGCAGCGTATTCACAGAGAACACTGAAGCTTTCTTT.

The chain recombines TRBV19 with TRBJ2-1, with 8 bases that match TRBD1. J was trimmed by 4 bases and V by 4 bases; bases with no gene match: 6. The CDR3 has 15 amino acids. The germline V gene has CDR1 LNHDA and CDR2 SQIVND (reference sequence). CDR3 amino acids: CASSTGQGVYNEQFF. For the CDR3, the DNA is TGTGCCAGTAGTACCGGACAGGGAGTATACAATGAGCAGTTCTTC.

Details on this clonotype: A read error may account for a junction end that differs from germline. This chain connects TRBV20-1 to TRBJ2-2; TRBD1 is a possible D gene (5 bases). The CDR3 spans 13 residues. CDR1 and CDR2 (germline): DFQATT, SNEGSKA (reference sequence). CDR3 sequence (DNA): TGCGGTGCGAGATCAGGGTACACCGGGGAGCTGTTTTTT. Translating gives CGARSGYTGELFF.

CDR3 DNA: TGTGCCAGCAGCCCGGGCGGGCGGGGGTTACAAGAGACCCAGTACTTC. Translation gives CASSPGGRGLQETQYF. The V and J genes are TRBV5-6 and TRBJ2-5, with 7 bases that match TRBD2. Germline CDR1 SGHDT, CDR2 YYEEEE. The trim removed 4 bases at V and 2 bases at J, leaving 11 bases unmatched. The CDR3 totals 16 residues.

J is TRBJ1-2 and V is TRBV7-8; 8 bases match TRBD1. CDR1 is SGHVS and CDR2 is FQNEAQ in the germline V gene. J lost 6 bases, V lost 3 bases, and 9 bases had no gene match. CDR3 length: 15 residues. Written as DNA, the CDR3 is TGTGCCAGCAGCTTTGTAGACAGGGGCGAAGATGGCTACACCTTC. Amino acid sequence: CASSFVDRGEDGYTF.

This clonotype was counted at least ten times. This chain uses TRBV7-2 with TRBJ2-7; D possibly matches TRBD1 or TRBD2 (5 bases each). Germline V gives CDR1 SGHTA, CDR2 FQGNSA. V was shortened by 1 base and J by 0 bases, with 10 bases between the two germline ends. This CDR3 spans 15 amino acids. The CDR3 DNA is TGTGCCAGCAGCTTAGTTCCAGGGAGCTCCTACGAGCAGTACTTC. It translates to CASSLVPGSSYEQYF.

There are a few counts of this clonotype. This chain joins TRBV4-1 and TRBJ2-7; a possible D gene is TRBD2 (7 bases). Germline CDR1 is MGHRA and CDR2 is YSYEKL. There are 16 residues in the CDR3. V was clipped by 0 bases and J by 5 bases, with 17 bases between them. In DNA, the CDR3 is TGCGCCAGCAGCCAAGAAGGAGGGGGGGATTTGGACGAGCAGTACTTC. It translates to CASSQEGGGDLDEQYF.

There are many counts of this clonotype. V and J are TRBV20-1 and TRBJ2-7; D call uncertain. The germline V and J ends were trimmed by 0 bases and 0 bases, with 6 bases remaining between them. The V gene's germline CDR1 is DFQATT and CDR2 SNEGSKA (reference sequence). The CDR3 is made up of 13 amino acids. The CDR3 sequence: CSARDPSSYEQYF. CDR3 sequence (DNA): TGCAGTGCTAGAGACCCCAGCTCCTACGAGCAGTACTTC.

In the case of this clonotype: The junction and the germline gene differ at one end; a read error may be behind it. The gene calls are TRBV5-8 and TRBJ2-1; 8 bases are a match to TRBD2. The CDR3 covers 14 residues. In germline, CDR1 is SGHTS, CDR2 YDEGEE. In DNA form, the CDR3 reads TGCAGCGTTGAGCGGGGGATCTCCTACGATGAGCAGTTCTTC. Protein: CSVERGISYDEQFF.

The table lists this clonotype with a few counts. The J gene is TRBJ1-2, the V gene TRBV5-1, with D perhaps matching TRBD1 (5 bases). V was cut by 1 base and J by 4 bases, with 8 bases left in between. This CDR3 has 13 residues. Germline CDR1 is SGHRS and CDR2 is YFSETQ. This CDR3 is CASSLNRLYGYTF. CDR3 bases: TGCGCCAGCAGCTTGAACAGGCTCTATGGCTACACCTTC.

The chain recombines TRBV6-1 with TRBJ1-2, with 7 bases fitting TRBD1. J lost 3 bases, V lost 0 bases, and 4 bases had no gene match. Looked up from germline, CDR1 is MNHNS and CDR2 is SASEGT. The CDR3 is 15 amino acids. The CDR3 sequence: CASSEAWDSYYGYTF. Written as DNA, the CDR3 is TGTGCCAGCAGTGAAGCATGGGACAGCTACTATGGCTACACCTTC.

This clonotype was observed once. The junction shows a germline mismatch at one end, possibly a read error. The CDR3 is CNARTSLGEGASYEQYF. The DNA of the CDR3 is TGCAATGCTCGTACCAGCTTAGGGGAGGGGGCTTCCTACGAGCAGTACTTC. The chain combines TRBV20-1 with TRBJ2-7; D possibly matches TRBD1 or TRBD2 (7 bases each). This CDR3 region has 17 residues. In germline, CDR1 is DFQATT, CDR2 SNEGSKA (reference sequence).

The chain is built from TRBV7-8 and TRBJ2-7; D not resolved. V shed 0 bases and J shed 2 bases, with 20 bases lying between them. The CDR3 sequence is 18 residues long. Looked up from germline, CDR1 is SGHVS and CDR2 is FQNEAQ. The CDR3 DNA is TGTGCCAGCAGCTTAGCGCCCTTCTCTCAAGCGAGGCCCTACGAGCAGTACTTC. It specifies CASSLAPFSQARPYEQYF.

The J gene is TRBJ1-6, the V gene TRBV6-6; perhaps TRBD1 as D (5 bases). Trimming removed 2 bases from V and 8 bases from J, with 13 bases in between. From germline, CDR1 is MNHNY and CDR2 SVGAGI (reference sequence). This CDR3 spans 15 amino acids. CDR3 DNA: TGTGCCAGCAGTTACGCGGGGGATAATGATTCACCCCTCCACTTT. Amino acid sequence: CASSYAGDNDSPLHF.

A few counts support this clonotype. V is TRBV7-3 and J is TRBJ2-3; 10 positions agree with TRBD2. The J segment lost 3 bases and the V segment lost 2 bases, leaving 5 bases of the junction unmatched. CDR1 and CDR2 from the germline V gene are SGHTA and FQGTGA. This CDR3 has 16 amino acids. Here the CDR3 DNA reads TGTGCCAGCAGCTTATTGGGTAGCGGGGGGACAGATACGCAGTATTTT. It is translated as CASSLLGSGGTDTQYF.

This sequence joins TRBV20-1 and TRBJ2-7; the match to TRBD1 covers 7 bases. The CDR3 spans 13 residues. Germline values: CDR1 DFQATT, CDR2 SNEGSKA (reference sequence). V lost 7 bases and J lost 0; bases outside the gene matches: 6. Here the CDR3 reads CSVNRGISYEQYF. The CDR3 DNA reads TGCAGTGTGAACAGGGGAATCTCCTACGAGCAGTACTTC.

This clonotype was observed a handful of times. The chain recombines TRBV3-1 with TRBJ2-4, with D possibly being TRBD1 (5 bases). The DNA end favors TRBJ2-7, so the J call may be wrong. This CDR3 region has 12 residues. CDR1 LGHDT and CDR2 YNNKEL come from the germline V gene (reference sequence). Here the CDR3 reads CASSQAGNEQYF. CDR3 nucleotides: TGTGCCAGCAGCCAAGCAGGGAACGAGCAGTACTTC.

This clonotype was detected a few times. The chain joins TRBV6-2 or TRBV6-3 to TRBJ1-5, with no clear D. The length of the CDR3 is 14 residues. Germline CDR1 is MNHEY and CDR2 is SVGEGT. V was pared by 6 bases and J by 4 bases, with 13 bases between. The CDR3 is CASSAYSGNQPQHF. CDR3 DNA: TGTGCCAGCAGCGCATACAGTGGGAATCAGCCCCAGCATTTT.

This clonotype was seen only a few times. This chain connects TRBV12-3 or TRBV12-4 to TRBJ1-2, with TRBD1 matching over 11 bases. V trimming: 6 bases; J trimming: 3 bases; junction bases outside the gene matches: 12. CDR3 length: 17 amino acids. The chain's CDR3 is CASRSRRWGQGDYGYTF. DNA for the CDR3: TGTGCCAGCAGAAGCCGCCGGTGGGGACAGGGGGACTATGGCTACACCTTC.

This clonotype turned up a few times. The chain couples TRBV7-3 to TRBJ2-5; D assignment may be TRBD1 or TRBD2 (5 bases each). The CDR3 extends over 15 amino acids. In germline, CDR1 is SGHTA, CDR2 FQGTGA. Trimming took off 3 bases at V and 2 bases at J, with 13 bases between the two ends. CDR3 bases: TGTGCCAGCAGCTTTATCCCGGGGCCGCAAGAGACCCAGTACTTC. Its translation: CASSFIPGPQETQYF.

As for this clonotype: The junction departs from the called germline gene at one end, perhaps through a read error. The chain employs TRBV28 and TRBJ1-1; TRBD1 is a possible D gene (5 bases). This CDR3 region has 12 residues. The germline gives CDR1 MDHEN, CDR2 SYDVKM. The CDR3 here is CASSTQGTEAFF. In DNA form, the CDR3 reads TGCGCCAGCAGCACGCAGGGCACTGAAGCTTTCTTT.

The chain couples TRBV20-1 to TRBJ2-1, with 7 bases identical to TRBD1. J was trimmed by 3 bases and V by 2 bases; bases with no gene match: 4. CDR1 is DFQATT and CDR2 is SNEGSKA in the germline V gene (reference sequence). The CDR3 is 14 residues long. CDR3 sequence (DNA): TGCAGTGCTAGATTCCGGGACAGCTACAATGAGCAGTTCTTC. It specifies CSARFRDSYNEQFF.

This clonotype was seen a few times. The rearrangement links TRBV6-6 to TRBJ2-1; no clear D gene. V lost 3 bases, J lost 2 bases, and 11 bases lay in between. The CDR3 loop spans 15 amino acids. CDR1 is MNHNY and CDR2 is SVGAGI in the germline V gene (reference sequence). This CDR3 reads CASSYRVPTYNEQFF. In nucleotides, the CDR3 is TGTGCCAGCAGTTATAGGGTGCCGACCTACAATGAGCAGTTCTTC.

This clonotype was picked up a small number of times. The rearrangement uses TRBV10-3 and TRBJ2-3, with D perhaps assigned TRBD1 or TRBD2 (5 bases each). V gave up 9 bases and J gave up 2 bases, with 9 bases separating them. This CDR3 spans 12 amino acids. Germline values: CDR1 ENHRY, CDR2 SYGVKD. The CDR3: CAIRDATDTQYF. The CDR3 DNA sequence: TGTGCCATTCGGGACGCCACAGATACGCAGTATTTT.

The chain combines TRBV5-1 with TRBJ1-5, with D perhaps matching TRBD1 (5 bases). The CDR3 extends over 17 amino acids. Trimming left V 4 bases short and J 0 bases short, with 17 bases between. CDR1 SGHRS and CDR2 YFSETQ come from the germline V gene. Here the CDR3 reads CASSPYGGVYSNQPQHF. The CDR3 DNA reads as TGCGCCAGCAGCCCCTACGGGGGGGTGTATAGCAATCAGCCCCAGCATTTT.

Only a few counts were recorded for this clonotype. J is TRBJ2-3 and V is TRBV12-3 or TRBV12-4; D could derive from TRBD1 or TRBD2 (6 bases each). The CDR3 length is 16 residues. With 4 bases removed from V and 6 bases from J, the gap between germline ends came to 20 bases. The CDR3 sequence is CASSSGVAAPGDTQYF. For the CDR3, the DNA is TGTGCCAGCAGTTCAGGGGTAGCGGCTCCGGGGGATACGCAGTATTTT.

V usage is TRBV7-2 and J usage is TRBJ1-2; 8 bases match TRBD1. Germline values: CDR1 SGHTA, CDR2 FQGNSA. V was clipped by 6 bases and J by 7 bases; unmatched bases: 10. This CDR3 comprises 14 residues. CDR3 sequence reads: CASRSGQGGAGYTF. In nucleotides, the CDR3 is TGTGCCAGCAGGAGCGGACAGGGTGGAGCTGGCTACACCTTC.

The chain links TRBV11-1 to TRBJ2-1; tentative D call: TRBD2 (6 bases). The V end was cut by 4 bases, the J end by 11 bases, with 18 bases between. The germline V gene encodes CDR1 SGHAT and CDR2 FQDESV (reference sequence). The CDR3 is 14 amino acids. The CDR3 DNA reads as TGTGCCAGCAGCTCCCCTGGAGGGGCAAGGAAGCAGTTCTTC. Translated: CASSSPGGARKQFF.

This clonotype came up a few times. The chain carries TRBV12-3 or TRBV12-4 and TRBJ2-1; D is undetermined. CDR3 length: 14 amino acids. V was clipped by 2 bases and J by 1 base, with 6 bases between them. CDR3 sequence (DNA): TGTGCCAGCAGTTTACAGCCATCCTACAATGAGCAGTTCTTC. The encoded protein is CASSLQPSYNEQFF.